The 25 T cell receptor beta chains below come from one sample, sequenced in a study of CD8+CD57+ T cells in acquired aplastic anemia. CDR3 and TCR beta VDJ profiling relied on genomic DNA as the template. TCRdb called the reads again in MiXCR, with one record for every CDR3 protein. The sample consists of some 150,000 distinct CDR3 sequences, 35% to 50% of them appearing once. The sequencing input was sorted CD4+, CD8+, or CD8+CD57+ T cells (not recorded which) from PBMCs. All receptors derive from a human donor in good health, serving as a control.

This chain connects TRBV15 to TRBJ2-3; TRBD1 matches at 12 bases. After removal of 8 bases from V and 0 bases from J, the junction contained 6 bases not matched to a gene. Germline loops: CDR1 LNHNV, CDR2 YYDKDF (reference sequence). The CDR3 has 16 residues. In DNA, the CDR3 is TGTGCCACCGCCCGGGACAGGGGGCTAAGCACAGATACGCAGTATTTT. Translating gives CATARDRGLSTDTQYF.

The chain links TRBV6-2 or TRBV6-3 to TRBJ1-6; a weak D match, TRBD1 (6 bases). Germline loops: CDR1 MNHEY, CDR2 SVGEGT. Trimming removed 6 bases at V and 0 bases at J, with 12 bases between. The CDR3 covers 16 residues. CDR3 coding DNA: TGTGCCAGCAGGTACAGGGAAAGCTCCTATAATTCACCCCTCCACTTT. This encodes CASRYRESSYNSPLHF.

This clonotype was seen ten or more times. V and J are TRBV19 and TRBJ2-7; 7 bases are a match to TRBD1. Germline V gene data show CDR1 as LNHDA and CDR2 as SQIVND (reference sequence). CDR3 length equals 14 residues. Unmatched junction bases numbered 5, after V lost 5 bases and J lost 1 base. The CDR3 loop is CASSGTGVSYEQYF. CDR3 bases: TGTGCCAGTAGTGGCACAGGGGTTTCCTACGAGCAGTACTTC.

This clonotype was counted a few times. V is TRBV7-2 and J is TRBJ1-6, with D hard to call. There are 15 residues in the CDR3. V was cut by 1 base and J by 3 bases, with 7 bases left in between. CDR1 and CDR2 from the germline V gene are SGHTA and FQGNSA. CDR3 coding DNA: TGTGCCAGCAGCTTAGGGTCAGGCTATAATTCACCCCTCCACTTT. Translating gives CASSLGSGYNSPLHF.

The chain has TRBV5-6 and TRBJ1-2; 11 bases agree with TRBD1. The germline V gene has CDR1 SGHDT and CDR2 YYEEEE. The CDR3 extends over 14 amino acids. The J segment lost 5 bases and the V segment lost 4 bases, leaving 4 bases of the junction unmatched. CDR3: CASSPGTGGYGYTF. The CDR3 DNA reads as TGTGCCAGCAGCCCCGGGACAGGGGGTTATGGCTACACCTTC.

This clonotype was seen many times. The V call is TRBV19, the J call TRBJ2-1; D might be TRBD2 (5 bases). Trimming stripped 9 bases from V and 5 bases from J, with 11 bases between. This CDR3 is built from 12 residues. Germline CDR1 LNHDA, CDR2 SQIVND (reference sequence). The CDR3, as DNA: TGTGCCAGCCGGACTGGACACAATGAGCAGTTCTTC. It encodes CASRTGHNEQFF.

This clonotype has at least ten counts. This chain uses TRBV5-1 with TRBJ1-6; D perhaps matches TRBD1 (5 bases). This CDR3 is built from 15 residues. With 5 bases removed from V and 0 bases from J, the gap between germline ends came to 9 bases. Germline CDR1 reads SGHRS; CDR2 reads YFSETQ. The CDR3 region is CASREGISYNSPLHF. For the CDR3, the DNA is TGCGCCAGCAGGGAGGGGATCTCCTATAATTCACCCCTCCACTTT.

Comment on this clonotype: A much bigger clone sits one base away, suggesting this may be a read error. The chain combines TRBV3-1 with TRBJ2-3; 7 bases map to TRBD2. In germline, CDR1 is LGHDT, CDR2 YNNKEL (reference sequence). V shed 1 base and J 9 bases; nucleotides not matched to a gene: 10. There are 15 residues in the CDR3. The DNA for the CDR3 is TGTGCCAGCAGCCAAGGGGCCAGCGGGGCAGCGACGCAGTATTTT. This translates into CASSQGASGAATQYF.

Points on this clonotype: It is likely a read error, because the conserved phenylalanine at the end of the CDR3 is missing. The chain joins TRBV3-1 to TRBJ1-6, with 7 bases fitting TRBD1. CDR1 and CDR2 (germline): LGHDT, YNNKEL (reference sequence). J lost 12 bases, V lost 4 bases, and 9 bases had no gene match. The CDR3 runs 14 residues. DNA of the CDR3: TGTGCCAGCAGCCTCCAGGGGGGAAGTTTACCCCTCCACTCC. Translating gives CASSLQGGSLPLHS.

This clonotype came up many times. One junction end does not reproduce the germline sequence, and a read error may be involved. The gene calls are TRBV25-1 and TRBJ2-3; 11 nucleotides line up with TRBD2. Germline-derived CDR1 and CDR2 are MGHDK and SYGVNS. The length of the CDR3 is 13 residues. In nucleotides, the CDR3 is TGTGCCAGCAGTGATAGCGGGAGGGCCGAACGGCATTTT. Its protein product is CASSDSGRAERHF.

This clonotype has ten or more counts. The chain carries TRBV9 and TRBJ1-2; D is uncertain. Trimming pared 0 bases from V and 11 bases from J, leaving 11 bases between. The CDR3 runs to 12 residues. Looked up from germline, CDR1 is SGDLS and CDR2 is YYNGEE. The CDR3 reads CASSVVGEGYTF. In DNA form, the CDR3 reads TGTGCCAGCAGCGTAGTCGGGGAGGGATACACCTTC.

The V call is TRBV11-2, the J call TRBJ1-2, with D maybe TRBD1 (5 bases). The germline CDR1 and CDR2 sequences are SGHAT and FQNNGV. This CDR3 contains 13 residues. V was clipped by 5 bases and J by 4 bases, with 11 bases between them. The CDR3 loop reads CASSAGNGYGYTF. CDR3 sequence (DNA): TGTGCCAGCAGCGCAGGGAATGGCTATGGCTACACCTTC.

This clonotype was counted many times. The gene calls are TRBV15 and TRBJ1-1; D is unresolved. Germline V gene data show CDR1 as LNHNV and CDR2 as YYDKDF (reference sequence). V was clipped by 3 bases and J by 1 base, with 6 bases between them. The CDR3 spans 13 residues. In nucleotides, the CDR3 is TGTGCCACCAGCAGGCGGCGGAACACTGAAGCTTTCTTT. Protein product: CATSRRRNTEAFF.

This clonotype was counted a few times. CDR3 residues: CASSPFLPTSGANVLTF. The CDR3 DNA sequence: TGTGCCAGCTCACCGTTCCTCCCTACCTCTGGGGCCAACGTCCTGACTTTC. V usage is TRBV18 and J usage is TRBJ2-6; D gene unclear. The CDR3 covers 17 residues. Per the germline V gene, CDR1 is KGHSH and CDR2 is LQKENI. Trimming shortened V by 3 bases and J by 0 bases, and 12 bases separated the two germline ends.

In this sample, this clonotype turned up a few times. A much larger clone sits a single nucleotide away, making a read error possible. The chain is built from TRBV5-4 and TRBJ1-5; D is uncertain. The CDR3 contains 13 residues. From germline, CDR1 is SGHNT and CDR2 YYREEE (reference sequence). The CDR3, as DNA: TGTGCCAGCAGCGGGAGTCCGAATCGGCCCCAGCATTTT. Translated, it gives CASSGSPNRPQHF.

This clonotype was picked up one time. The chain is built from TRBV29-1 and TRBJ2-2; D remains unclear. V lost 5 bases and J 4 bases, leaving 5 bases between the germline ends. Per germline, CDR1 SQVTM and CDR2 ANQGSEA. This CDR3 has 11 residues. CDR3 protein: CSVSATGELFF. In DNA, the CDR3 is TGCAGCGTTAGCGCCACCGGGGAGCTGTTTTTT.

This clonotype appeared a few times. The junction does not match germline at one end; this may be a read error. The chain links TRBV29-1 to TRBJ2-1, with a possible D match to TRBD1 (5 bases). The CDR3 is 9 residues long. CDR1 is SQVTM and CDR2 is ANQGSEA in the germline V gene. In DNA form, the CDR3 reads TGCAGCGTTGAAGATCAGGGCAGCTTC. Protein: CSVEDQGSF.

Details on this clonotype: Since a much larger clone is just one base distant, this may be a read error. V and J are TRBV5-1 and TRBJ2-1; TRBD2 aligns across 8 bases. CDR1 is SGHRS, CDR2 YFSETQ, per germline. CDR3 length equals 14 residues. The CDR3 region is CAGSDPGLDNEQFF. CDR3 nucleotide sequence: TGCGCCGGCAGCGACCCGGGACTAGACAATGAGCAGTTCTTC.

As for this clonotype: A read error may account for a junction end that differs from germline. For the CDR3, the DNA is TGTGTCAGCAGCCTAATGACTAGCACAGATACGCAGTATTTT. Translation gives CVSSLMTSTDTQYF. The J gene is TRBJ2-3, the V gene TRBV7-8; D not certain. This CDR3 contains 14 residues. Germline V gene lookup returns CDR1 SGHVS and CDR2 FQNEAQ.

The chain carries TRBV20-1 and TRBJ2-5, with D perhaps matching TRBD2 (6 bases). In germline, CDR1 is DFQATT, CDR2 SNEGSKA (reference sequence). The V end lost 1 base, the J end lost 1 base, and 10 bases lay between the germline ends. This CDR3 contains 14 residues. The CDR3 here is CSARAGTPQETQYF. The CDR3 DNA sequence: TGCAGTGCTAGAGCCGGGACTCCCCAAGAGACCCAGTACTTC.

At least ten counts were recorded for this clonotype. This may stem from a read error, because a much larger clone lies one nucleotide away. The chain carries TRBV7-9 and TRBJ1-2; no firm D call. This CDR3 comprises 12 residues. Germline V gene lookup returns CDR1 SEHNR and CDR2 FQNEAQ (reference sequence). This CDR3 reads CASSPLNYGHTF. The CDR3 DNA follows: TGTGCCAGCAGCCCTTTGAACTATGGCCACACCTTC.

This clonotype occurred many times. This sequence joins TRBV5-1 and TRBJ2-3; no clear D. Germline V lookup: CDR1 SGHRS, CDR2 YFSETQ. The V and J ends lost 1 base and 3 bases respectively, with 9 bases between them. This CDR3 has 14 amino acids. This CDR3 reads CASSLTDFTDTQYF. CDR3 DNA: TGCGCCAGCAGCTTGACAGATTTTACAGATACGCAGTATTTT.

The chain has TRBV2 and TRBJ1-4, with 9 bases fitting TRBD1. Per the germline V gene, CDR1 is SNHLY and CDR2 is FYNNEI. The CDR3 extends over 13 amino acids. V was clipped by 6 bases and J by 7 bases; unmatched bases: 3. CDR3 protein: CASSEDRGEKLFF. CDR3 bases: TGTGCCAGCAGCGAGGACAGGGGTGAAAAACTGTTTTTT.

The chain is built from TRBV19 and TRBJ1-1; unclear D gene. Germline CDR1 and CDR2: LNHDA and SQIVND (reference sequence). The CDR3 loop spans 13 amino acids. Trimming removed 7 bases at V and 5 bases at J, with 14 bases between. The DNA for the CDR3 is TGTGCCAGTACCACGTTGGGAGAGACTGAAGCTTTCTTT. Its translation: CASTTLGETEAFF.

The chain carries TRBV9 and TRBJ2-1, with TRBD2 identical over 12 bases. The CDR3 has 16 amino acids. The V gene end was trimmed by 0 bases and the J gene end by 6 bases; junction bases not matched to a gene: 4. Germline V gene data show CDR1 as SGDLS and CDR2 as YYNGEE. CDR3 nucleotide sequence: TGTGCCAGCAGCGTAGAAGGGGGACTAGCGGGCAATGAGCAGTTCTTC. Translated: CASSVEGGLAGNEQFF. Full variable domain (outside the CDR3, taken from reference TRBV9 and TRBJ2-1): DSGVTQTPKHLITATGQRVTLRCSPRSGDLSVYWYQQSLDQGLQFLIQYYNGEERAKGNILERFSAQQFPDLHSELNLSSLELGDSALYFCASSVEGGLAGNEQFFGPGTRLTVL.